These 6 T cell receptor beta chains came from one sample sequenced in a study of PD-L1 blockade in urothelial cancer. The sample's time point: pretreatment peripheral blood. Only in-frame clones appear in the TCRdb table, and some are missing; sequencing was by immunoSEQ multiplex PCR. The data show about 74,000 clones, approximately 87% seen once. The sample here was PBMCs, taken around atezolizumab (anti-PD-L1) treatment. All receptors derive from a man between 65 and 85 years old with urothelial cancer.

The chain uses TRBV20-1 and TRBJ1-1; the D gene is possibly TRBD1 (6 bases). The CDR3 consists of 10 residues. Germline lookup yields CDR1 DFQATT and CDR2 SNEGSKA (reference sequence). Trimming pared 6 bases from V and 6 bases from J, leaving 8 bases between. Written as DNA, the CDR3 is TGCAGTGCCAGGGGTTCTGAAGCTTTCTTT. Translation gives CSARGSEAFF.

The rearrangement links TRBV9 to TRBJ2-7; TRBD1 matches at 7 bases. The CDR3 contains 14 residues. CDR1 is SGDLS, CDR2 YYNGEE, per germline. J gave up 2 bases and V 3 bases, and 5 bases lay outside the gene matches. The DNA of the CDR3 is TGTGCCAGCAGCGCCACCGGGACAGCCTACGAGCAGTACTTC. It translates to CASSATGTAYEQYF.

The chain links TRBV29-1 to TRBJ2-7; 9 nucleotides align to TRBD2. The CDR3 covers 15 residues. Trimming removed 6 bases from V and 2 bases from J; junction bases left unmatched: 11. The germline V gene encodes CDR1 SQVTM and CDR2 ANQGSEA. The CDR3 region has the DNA TGCAGCGTCGCCCCCCACGCGGGAGGGACCTACGAGCAGTACTTC. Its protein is CSVAPHAGGTYEQYF.

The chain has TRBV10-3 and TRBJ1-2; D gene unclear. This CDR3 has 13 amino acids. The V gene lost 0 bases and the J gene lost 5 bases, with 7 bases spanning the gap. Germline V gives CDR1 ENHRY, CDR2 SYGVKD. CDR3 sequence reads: CAISESSLYGYTF. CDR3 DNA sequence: TGTGCCATCAGTGAGTCGTCCCTTTATGGCTACACCTTC.

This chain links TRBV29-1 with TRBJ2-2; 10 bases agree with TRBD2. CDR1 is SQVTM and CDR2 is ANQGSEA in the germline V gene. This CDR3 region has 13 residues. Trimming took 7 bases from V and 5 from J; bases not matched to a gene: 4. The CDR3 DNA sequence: TGCAGCGCCCAGCGGGAGGGTACCGGGGAGCTGTTTTTT. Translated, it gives CSAQREGTGELFF.

For the CDR3, the DNA is TGTGCCAGCAGCGTAGGGACAGGGATGGGCTCTGGAAACACCATATATTTT. Translation gives CASSVGTGMGSGNTIYF. This sequence joins TRBV9 and TRBJ1-3, with 8 bases aligning to TRBD1. The CDR3 extends over 17 amino acids. Germline trimming cut 0 bases from V and 0 bases from J; bases unmatched to any gene: 5. In germline, CDR1 is SGDLS, CDR2 YYNGEE.